A single sample is the source of the 28 T cell receptor beta chains below, sequenced in a study of tumor-infiltrating lymphocytes in primary liver carcinoma. TCR beta cDNA was reverse-transcribed from about 500 ng of total RNA. The reaction used a constant-region primer and ProtoScript II reverse transcriptase. Employing slightly modified ARM-PCR, three nested multiplex PCR rounds were run, and these gave rise to the TCR beta libraries. Rounds one and two of PCR, each of roughly 11 cycles, were primed with TRBV1-TRBV30 forward primers and a C-beta reverse primer. TCRdb redid the calling of the multiplex PCR reads with MiXCR, one entry per CDR3 protein. The top ten hold under 7.5% of the sample, which has about 200,000 distinct CDR3 sequences, approximately 64% seen once. Blood RNA originated from unsorted whole blood, with germline DNA additionally extracted. The sequencing input was peripheral blood. The receptors stem from a woman in her sixties or seventies with primary liver carcinoma and hepatitis B virus infection.

Points on this clonotype: The junction does not match germline at one end; this may be a read error. The V call is TRBV11-3, the J call TRBJ1-1; D is ambiguous. CDR3 length equals 16 residues. Germline V gene lookup returns CDR1 SGHNT and CDR2 YENEEA. The CDR3 coding sequence is TGTGCCTGCAGCTTAGATTTGAAGGGTTTAGGCACTGAAGTTTTCTTT. This translates into CACSLDLKGLGTEVFF.

About this clonotype itself: A much larger clonotype is one base distant, so this may be a read error. The missing conserved phenylalanine or tryptophan at the end of this CDR3 makes a read error likely. The J gene is TRBJ2-2, the V gene TRBV6-6; the match to TRBD1 covers 9 bases. The CDR3 is made up of 14 amino acids. The ends lost 5 bases at V and 6 bases at J; junction bases unmatched: 4. From germline, CDR1 is MNHNY and CDR2 SVGAGI (reference sequence). This CDR3 reads CASSRDRESGELFL. DNA for the CDR3: TGTGCCAGCAGTCGGGACAGGGAGTCCGGGGAGCTGTTTCTT.

About this clonotype itself: Germline is not matched at one junction end, which may reflect a read error. The rearrangement uses TRBV11-2 and TRBJ2-2; the match to TRBD2 covers 7 bases. This CDR3 has 18 residues. CDR1 is SGHAT and CDR2 is FQNNGV in the germline V gene. CDR3 loop: CASGFGSGLLANTGEPFF. CDR3 bases: TGTGCCAGCGGCTTCGGAAGCGGACTACTAGCGAATACCGGGGAGCCGTTTTTT.

A word on this clonotype: One end of the junction fails to match germline, which may point to a read error. The rearrangement joins TRBV12-3 or TRBV12-4 to TRBJ2-3; D perhaps matches TRBD2 (6 bases). The CDR3 sequence is 14 residues long. The CDR3 reads CASSFNTSTDPQYF. The CDR3 DNA reads TGTGCCAGCAGTTTCAATACTAGCACAGATCCGCAGTATTTT.

Notes on this clonotype: A read error is likely, as this CDR3 ends without the conserved phenylalanine or tryptophan. J is TRBJ2-3 and V is TRBV29-1; either TRBD1 or TRBD2 may supply D (6 bases each). Trimming removed 4 bases from V and 5 bases from J, with 13 bases in between. The germline V gene has CDR1 SQVTM and CDR2 ANQGSEA. The CDR3 covers 13 residues. In DNA, the CDR3 is TGCAGCGTTGGACTCCGGGGGCGAGATACGCAGTATTCT. Translated: CSVGLRGRDTQYS.

To note about this clonotype: The junction departs from germline at one end; a sequencing error may be responsible. The chain employs TRBV11-2 and TRBJ2-5, with a tentative D call TRBD2 (6 bases). The CDR3 has 14 residues. CDR1 is SGHAT and CDR2 is FQNNGV in the germline V gene. The CDR3 sequence: CASSLVEARETQYF. CDR3 sequence (DNA): TGTGCCAGCAGCTTAGTGGAGGCACGGGAGACTCAGTACTTC.

Of note for this clonotype: Given a much more abundant clone one base away, this may be a read error. J is TRBJ2-7 and V is TRBV6-1; 10 bases align to TRBD2. CDR3 size: 15 residues. Germline V gives CDR1 MNHNS, CDR2 SASEGT. CDR3 nucleotides: TGTTCCAGCAGAACTTTACTAGCGGGATCCTACGAGCAGTACTTC. Translating it yields CSSRTLLAGSYEQYF.

At least ten counts were recorded for this clonotype. In DNA form, the CDR3 reads TGTGCCAGCACCCGAACCTACGGTGGCAATCAGCCCCAGCATTTT. Its translation: CASTRTYGGNQPQHF. The chain is built from TRBV6-1 and TRBJ1-5; D call uncertain. The CDR3 is 15 amino acids. Germline CDR1 MNHNS, CDR2 SASEGT. Deletions cut 7 bases from V and 2 bases from J, with 15 bases between.

This chain uses TRBV5-1 with TRBJ2-3; D unresolved. CDR3 length equals 15 residues. CDR1 and CDR2 from the germline V gene are SGHRS and YFSETQ. The V and J ends lost 0 bases and 3 bases respectively, with 11 bases between them. The CDR3 loop reads CASSLATGLTDTQYF. CDR3 nucleotide sequence: TGCGCCAGCAGCTTGGCCACTGGTTTGACAGATACGCAGTATTTT.

A word on this clonotype: Sequence at one end of the junction differs from germline and may be a read error. V and J are TRBV11-3 and TRBJ2-7; a possible D gene is TRBD1 (5 bases). CDR3 length equals 11 residues. Germline CDR1 reads SGHNT; CDR2 reads YENEEA. The CDR3 spells CTSRQSYEQYF. Here the CDR3 DNA reads TGTACCAGCAGACAGAGCTACGAGCAGTACTTC.

Points on this clonotype: This may arise from a read error, as a much more abundant clone is one base away. The chain has TRBV7-9 and TRBJ2-7, with D perhaps being TRBD1 or TRBD2 (5 bases each). Germline V lookup: CDR1 SEHNR, CDR2 FQNEAQ (reference sequence). Trimming stripped 1 base from V and 3 bases from J, with 13 bases between. The CDR3 totals 15 residues. This chain's CDR3 is CASSLGGDTFYEQYF. For the CDR3, the DNA is TGTGCCAGCAGCTTAGGAGGGGATACCTTCTACGAGCAGTACTTC.

The chain employs TRBV4-1 and TRBJ2-3; 9 bases line up with TRBD1. This CDR3 spans 17 amino acids. J gave up 6 bases and V 6 bases, and 16 bases lay outside the gene matches. Germline CDR1 and CDR2: MGHRA and YSYEKL. The CDR3 bases are TGCGCCAGCAGTCAATATCCCTACAGGGGGCGAGCGGATACGCAGTATTTT. Translating it yields CASSQYPYRGRADTQYF.

V usage is TRBV7-9 and J usage is TRBJ1-5; 7 nucleotides align to TRBD1. CDR3 length equals 14 residues. Losses at the gene ends were 8 bases for V and 7 bases for J; bases not matched to a gene: 11. The germline V gene encodes CDR1 SEHNR and CDR2 FQNEAQ (reference sequence). The CDR3 DNA sequence: TGTGCCAGCGGAACACAGGGGAATCGACAGCCCCAGCATTTT. Its protein product is CASGTQGNRQPQHF.

This clonotype has only a few counts. The CDR3 does not end in the conserved phenylalanine or tryptophan, so this is likely a read error. This chain joins TRBV4-1 and TRBJ1-5; D uncertain. From germline, CDR1 is MGHRA and CDR2 YSYEKL. The CDR3 runs 17 residues. Trimming cost V 1 base and J 2 bases, with 15 bases left between them. The CDR3 loop is CASSQGSGQRRNQPQHY. In nucleotides, the CDR3 is TGCGCCAGCAGCCAAGGCTCCGGGCAAAGGCGCAATCAGCCCCAGCATTAT.

This clonotype was detected ten times or more. The chain carries TRBV4-1 and TRBJ2-3; 12 nucleotides agree with TRBD2. Germline V gene sequence: CDR1 MGHRA, CDR2 YSYEKL. This CDR3 has 17 amino acids. The junction had 4 bases not matched to a gene; V was cut back by 2 bases and J by 1 base. CDR3 bases: TGCGCCAGCAGCCAAACGGCTAGCGGGAGGGGCACAGATACGCAGTATTTT. Encoded protein: CASSQTASGRGTDTQYF.

A note on this clonotype: At one boundary the junction diverges from the germline segment, which might be a read error. The chain employs TRBV11-3 and TRBJ2-6; D might be TRBD2 (6 bases). Germline V gives CDR1 SGHNT, CDR2 YENEEA. The CDR3 extends over 19 amino acids. This CDR3 reads CASSLASVGGRSGASVMTF. The DNA for the CDR3 is TGTGCCAGCAGCTTAGCATCGGTTGGAGGGCGCTCTGGGGCCAGCGTCATGACTTTC. The entire variable domain, with the rest obtained from reference TRBV11-3 and TRBJ2-6, is as follows: EAGVVQSPRYKIIEKKQPVAFWCNPISGHNTLYWYLQNLGQGPELLIRYENEEAVDDSQLPKDRFSAERLKGVDSTLKIQPAELGDSAVYLCASSLASVGGRSGASVMTFGAGSRLTVL.

Concerning this clonotype itself: A read error may explain this, as a much larger clone is one base away. This CDR3 fails to terminate in the conserved phenylalanine or tryptophan, so it likely reflects a read error. The chain combines TRBV5-1 with TRBJ1-6; the D gene is possibly TRBD1 (5 bases). There are 14 residues in the CDR3. Germline V gene sequence: CDR1 SGHRS, CDR2 YFSETQ. V was shortened by 1 base and J by 7 bases, with 9 bases between the two germline ends. This CDR3 reads CASSLQTANSPLHL. The CDR3, as DNA: TGCGCCAGCAGCTTGCAGACAGCCAATTCACCCCTCCACCTT.

V is TRBV29-1 and J is TRBJ2-1; 8 bases are a match to TRBD1. Trimming cost V 5 bases and J 7 bases; bases outside gene matches: 16. Germline CDR1 is SQVTM and CDR2 is ANQGSEA. CDR3 size: 16 residues. CDR3 sequence: CSVMGPRGRLNNEQFF. The CDR3 bases are TGCAGCGTTATGGGGCCCAGGGGGCGATTGAATAATGAGCAGTTCTTC.

In regard to this clonotype: This is likely a read error, given that the CDR3 carries no conserved phenylalanine or tryptophan at its end. The V call is TRBV5-5, the J call TRBJ1-1; the D is unclear. Germline V gene data show CDR1 as SGHKS and CDR2 as YYEKEE (reference sequence). The CDR3 sequence is 14 residues long. As DNA, the CDR3 is TGTGCTAGCAGCTTGTTCCTTGGGAACACTGAAGCTTTCTTG. Its translation: CASSLFLGNTEAFL.

In its sample, this clonotype was seen a few times. V gene TRBV7-9 combines with J gene TRBJ2-3, with D perhaps TRBD2 (5 bases). Trimming removed 8 bases from V and 4 bases from J, with 28 bases in between. CDR3 size: 18 residues. Per germline, CDR1 SEHNR and CDR2 FQNEAQ (reference sequence). CDR3 in DNA: TGTGCCAGCTCCTCTTCGCGGGCTAGCCCGAACCGGGCAGATACGCAGTATTTT. It encodes CASSSSRASPNRADTQYF.

This clonotype was counted ten times or more. This chain links TRBV6-1 with TRBJ2-4; D gene uncertain. The germline gives CDR1 MNHNS, CDR2 SASEGT. The CDR3 is made up of 16 amino acids. Trimming removed 0 bases at V and 7 bases at J, with 16 bases between. The CDR3 reads CASSEARPLNANIQYF. CDR3 DNA: TGTGCCAGCAGTGAAGCTAGACCGCTGAATGCGAACATTCAGTACTTC.

V and J are TRBV11-2 and TRBJ2-3; 11 positions match TRBD2. This CDR3 contains 15 residues. Germline values: CDR1 SGHAT, CDR2 FQNNGV. The CDR3 sequence: CASGPGLAGPGTQYF. CDR3 DNA sequence: TGTGCTAGCGGCCCTGGACTAGCGGGCCCAGGTACGCAGTATTTT.

Note on this clonotype: The CDR3 carries no conserved terminal phenylalanine or tryptophan, so it likely arises from a read error. The DNA is omitted, as the CDR3 cannot be located on it reliably, and the CDR3 follows TCRdb's listing. The chain has TRBV4-1 and TRBJ2-1; TRBD2, as called in the table, went unchecked against the DNA. Germline loops: CDR1 MGHRA, CDR2 YSYEKL. The CDR3 comprises 16 residues, both ends counted. CDR3 in amino acids: CASSPTLASGSDEQFL.

This clonotype has a single count. Here the CDR3 omits its conserved ending phenylalanine or tryptophan, so a read error is the likely source. The rearrangement joins TRBV6-1 to TRBJ2-1; D is perhaps TRBD2 (5 bases). V lost 5 bases and J lost 3, with 17 bases in between. Germline V lookup: CDR1 MNHNS, CDR2 SASEGT. The CDR3 length is 16 residues. CDR3 residues: CASSHGRRRDYNEQFS. Written as DNA, the CDR3 is TGTGCCAGCAGTCATGGGCGGAGGCGAGACTACAATGAGCAGTTCTCC.

The V and J genes are TRBV11-2 and TRBJ2-3, with TRBD2 matching 10 bases. CDR1 and CDR2 from the germline V gene are SGHAT and FQNNGV. After removal of 5 bases from V and 1 base from J, the junction contained 9 bases not matched to a gene. The CDR3 runs to 17 residues. The CDR3 DNA follows: TGTGCCAGCAGCCCAGGCCGGACTAGCGGATGCACAGATACGCAGTATTTT. Amino acids: CASSPGRTSGCTDTQYF.

This clonotype has more than one count but fewer than ten. The rearrangement uses TRBV5-6 and TRBJ1-6; 8 bases are a match to TRBD1. The germline CDR1 and CDR2 sequences are SGHDT and YYEEEE. Germline trimming cut 2 bases from V and 14 bases from J; bases unmatched to any gene: 12. The CDR3 spans 15 residues. The CDR3: CASSLGAGGYRALHF. The DNA for the CDR3 is TGTGCCAGCAGCTTAGGCGCAGGGGGCTATAGGGCCCTCCACTTT.

With respect to this clonotype: One junction end does not reproduce the germline sequence, and a read error may be involved. This chain connects TRBV5-4 to TRBJ2-2, with 9 bases identical to TRBD1. Germline V gives CDR1 SGHNT, CDR2 YYREEE (reference sequence). The CDR3 is made up of 16 amino acids. The CDR3 here is CDSRPRTGDGTGELFF. CDR3 sequence (DNA): TGTGACAGCAGGCCCCGGACAGGGGATGGGACCGGGGAGCTGTTTTTT.

This clonotype was seen more than once but under ten times. The chain uses TRBV5-4 and TRBJ1-1; TRBD1 agrees at 8 bases. The junction had 4 bases not matched to a gene; V was cut back by 0 bases and J by 3 bases. Germline values: CDR1 SGHNT, CDR2 YYREEE (reference sequence). The CDR3 totals 15 residues. In DNA form, the CDR3 reads TGTGCCAGCAGCTTGGGGGGACAGGAGGACACTGAAGCTTTCTTT. Its protein is CASSLGGQEDTEAFF.